This T cell receptor (beta chain) is from a study of cytomegalovirus exposure and HLA in healthy donors (dated by TCRdb to the late 2010s). Regarding the complete study: An earlier analysis of some 500 of the donors reported roughly 300 Gb of sequence data and more than 90 million unique TCR beta sequences from about 200 million T cells. About 320 gigabases of sequencing data and tens of millions of unique TCR sequences were included in an early release covering several hundred HLA-typed donors. Among the approximately 400 genotyped donors, approximately 76% belonged to the genetic ancestry cluster associated with self-reported Caucasian donors. The study aimed to test whether cataloging public T cell receptors could reveal signatures of past pathogen exposure. The study profiled the T cell repertoires of hundreds of subjects by immunosequencing and related them to cytomegalovirus serostatus. A separate validation cohort of roughly 110 different subjects was used in addition to the approximately 640-subject first cohort. To predict cytomegalovirus infection status, the study combined high-throughput TCR immunosequencing, statistical association of individual TCRs with disease status, and machine learning. In a later analysis, previously published TCR beta repertoires from 500 to 750 donors were re-analyzed and high-resolution HLA genotyping was added so that TCR occurrence patterns could be studied. Rather than using new phenotypic data, the later analysis identified candidate immune exposures from TCR beta sequences and from how often those sequences occurred across donors. To decide whether each TCR beta V gene segment behaved as functional or pseudogenic, an earlier analysis of approximately 600 of the donors relied on high-throughput TCR beta sequencing. Alongside the repertoire data, information on donor age, sex, ethnicity and CMV serostatus was compiled. A later genetic analysis took genome-wide SNP genotypes for 398 of the 666 donors and used that subset as a discovery cohort. Every discovery cohort repertoire had been produced on one sequencing platform. HLA typing included class I and class II loci at four-digit resolution. Typing coverage differed by locus: A, B, C, DRB1 and DQB1 were typed in about 620-630 donors, DQA1 in 522, DPA1 in nearly 610, and DPB1 in roughly 470. Because of strong linkage in the cohort, roughly five DR-DQ haplotypes were treated as single units for association and clustering. Among around 400 genotyped donors of the cohort, an average of approximately 240,000 unique TCR beta nucleotide sequences was sequenced per donor, of which approximately 18% were non-productive. Broader findings and caveats from the paper: Across donors, most TCR sequences were observed very rarely, whereas some public TCRs were present in many individuals. A cluster of highly shared sequence variants was judged likely to represent a technical artifact of the sequencing pipeline. Because the 87-base-pair reads could not distinguish some IMGT-functional V segments, including TRBV6-2 and TRBV6-3, those segments were excluded. In an earlier analysis of fewer than 750 of the donors, most TCR beta V segments were observed in productive rearrangements about 90% or about 30% of the time, broadly matching IMGT annotations. According to a later analysis, most CMV-associated TCR beta chains appeared to be HLA-restricted, and the HLA associations seemed to be driven largely by CMV exposure. According to a later analysis, parvovirus B19, influenza, CMV and Epstein-Barr virus appeared linked to several top co-occurrence clusters. CMV serostatus was the only immune exposure information available for the cohort. V-gene and J-gene trimming of TCR beta chains was associated with a missense DCLRE1C variant in a later genetic analysis, and the association was replicated in an independent cohort. Three of the identified cytomegalovirus-associated TCR beta chains were confirmed in vitro to be specific for cytomegalovirus antigens. About 15 rarely observed V segments, including chromosome 9 orphons, were excluded from the earlier analysis of approximately 500 of the donors because counts were too low. The authors suggested that the approach could potentially be generalized to other disease states and immunological phenotypes. Strong co-occurrence of HLA alleles, especially DR and DQ, made assigning TCR associations to individual alleles difficult. In a later analysis, HLA-associated TCR beta chains showed more clonal expansion and lower generation probabilities than non-associated chains that were equally common. In a later analysis, the rate of TCR association differed among HLA loci, with DRB1 alleles having the most associated TCRs and HLA-C alleles having the fewest. According to a later genetic analysis, donors in an Asian-associated ancestry cluster had fewer N-insertions in productive TCRs than the approximately 690-donor mean. A further reported finding was that TCR beta sequences accurately predicted the HLA-A and HLA-B alleles for most subjects in the first cohort. In the study, 150 to 200 TCR beta chains were listed as associated with cytomegalovirus. Because some donors lacked HLA typing at each locus, the association tests relied only on the typed subset. Cytomegalovirus status was reported to be diagnosed by the classifier with high specificity and sensitivity in both the original and validation cohorts. Presence/absence analyses assumed roughly uniform sequencing depth across donors, an assumption that may not hold. In a later analysis, some 18,000 TCR beta sequences were associated with specific HLA alleles at a false discovery rate of 0.05. Only TCR beta chains were sequenced in this cohort, and the absence of alpha or paired-chain data limited detectable features. Linkage disequilibrium might explain the correlated functional status among segregating V segments, but an unknown experimental factor could not be excluded.

Library construction relied on the immunoSEQ multiplex PCR assay. For the multiplex PCR, a mixture combining 60 forward primers for TCR Vbeta segments and 13 reverse primers for TCR Jbeta segments was used. The CDR3 region of rearranged TCR beta genes was amplified from genomic DNA by a multiplex PCR assay. The Illumina HiSeq System was used to sequence the amplified TCR beta libraries as 87-base-pair reads. In the original analysis: A later analysis counted around 72 million unique TCR beta chains across the 666 repertoires, and some 11 million of these chains were shared by at least two donors. Raw reads were error-corrected and collapsed into unique sequences by a nearest-neighbor algorithm in which closely related sequences were merged to remove PCR and sequencing errors. To assign V, D and J gene segments, CDR3 sequences were aligned to IMGT reference sequences. For a sequence to be retained, a match of at least six nucleotides was required to both a V gene segment and a J gene segment. Rearrangements were classified as productive when the CDR3 lacked stop codons and remained in frame with V and J, and all other rearrangements were classified as non-productive. CDR3 was defined according to IMGT convention as the region running from the second conserved V-encoded cysteine to the conserved J-encoded phenylalanine. The earlier analysis of 587 of the donors excluded any sequence lacking an unambiguous match to a single V gene segment. An earlier analysis of approximately 590 of the donors classified V segments as functional when productive rearrangements were above 56.7% and as segregating when the standard deviation between donors was above 5%. A statistical classification framework was developed to diagnose cytomegalovirus status using the catalog of TCR beta chain sequences. V and J gene assignment, in a later analysis, came from comparing TCR nucleotide sequences with IMGT/GENE-DB human TR gene sequences. Using the TCRdist pipeline, a later analysis assigned CDR3 sequences along with most-parsimonious VDJ recombination scenarios. In a later analysis, every TCR beta chain was defined by the combination of its CDR3 amino acid sequence and its V-gene family, and reads without a unique V-gene family were dropped. To address suspected cross-contamination and a sequencing artifact, a later analysis removed around 600 highly shared, low-generation-probability nucleotide sequences. In a later analysis, a clonal expansion index for each public chain was calculated from normalized within-repertoire ranks of inferred template counts. Generation probabilities in a later analysis came from a VDJ recombination model fitted to out-of-frame rearrangements, and those results were checked against IGoR. In a later analysis, hypergeometric tests were used to score TCR-TCR, TCR-HLA and TCR-CMV co-occurrence, with a repertoire-size bias correction applied to TCR pairs. A later analysis estimated false discovery rates by permuting HLA or CMV assignments 20 times. A later analysis grouped co-occurring TCRs with DBSCAN, adding TCRdist sequence similarity when clustering within HLA-allele-positive subsets. Co-occurrence clustering excluded repertoires with fewer than 30,000 or more than 120,000 public chains, plus five with anomalous nucleotide sharing. TCRdb re-hosts the immuneACCESS table, in-frame sequences only. Its copies lack some clones; in the studies checked, an unresolved V gene accounts for under half of them, and the cause for the rest is not known. The D gene and trimming were derived from the DNA, and the V and J assignments and clone size from that table. Here the sample has roughly 52,000 clones; roughly 50% occur a single time. Approximately 12% of the sample comes from the top ten.

The CDR3, cysteine through phenylalanine, is 19 amino acids long. Only the CDR3 DNA stays, 57 bases, in frame from base 1. The junction carries 28 bases between V and J, which are trimmed by 2 bases and 5 bases respectively. CDR1 and CDR2 (SGHDT, YYEEEE) derive from the germline V gene. The cohort comprised some 700 healthy bone marrow donors. Cohort members were all nominally healthy when sampled, although unrecorded immune exposures were likely present. Of the approximately 700 cohort members, more than 250 had a positive CMV serostatus and about 360 had a negative one, while no CMV serostatus was recorded for the donor. Each donor provided a peripheral blood sample, and peripheral blood mononuclear cells were used for TCR beta sequencing. The Qiagen DNeasy Blood Extraction Kit was used to extract genomic DNA from the blood cell samples. Of note for this clone: It lacks a known antigen. No quality values exist for individual bases; no much larger clone is one base distant.

The sequencing input was PBMCs. The chain was built from TRBV5-6 and TRBJ1-1; a confident D gene designation cannot be given. This clonotype was obtained from a human donor in good health. The nucleotide sequence is given as TGTGCCAGCAGCTTAGAACCCCGGATTTTCCTCAACGCGGGGACTGAAGCTTTCTTT. Its protein reads: CASSLEPRIFLNAGTEAFF. Where the CDR3 stops, the reference TRBV5-6 and TRBJ1-1 genes take over; the full variable domain is DAGVTQSPTHLIKTRGQQVTLRCSPKSGHDTVSWYQQALGQGPQFIFQYYEEEERQRGNFPDRFSGHQFPNYSSELNVNALLLGDSALYLCASSLEPRIFLNAGTEAFFGQGTRLTVV.